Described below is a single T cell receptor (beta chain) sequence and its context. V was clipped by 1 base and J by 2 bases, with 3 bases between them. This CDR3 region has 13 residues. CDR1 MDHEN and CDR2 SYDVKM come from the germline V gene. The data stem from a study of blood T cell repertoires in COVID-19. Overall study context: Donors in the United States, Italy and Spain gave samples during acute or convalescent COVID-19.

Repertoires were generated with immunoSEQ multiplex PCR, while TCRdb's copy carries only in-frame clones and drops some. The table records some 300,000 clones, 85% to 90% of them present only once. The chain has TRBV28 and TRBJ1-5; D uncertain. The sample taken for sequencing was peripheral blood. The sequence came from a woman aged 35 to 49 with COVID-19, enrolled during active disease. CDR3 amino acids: CASSLLGNQPQHF. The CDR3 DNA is TGTGCCAGCAGTTTATTAGGCAATCAGCCCCAGCATTTT.